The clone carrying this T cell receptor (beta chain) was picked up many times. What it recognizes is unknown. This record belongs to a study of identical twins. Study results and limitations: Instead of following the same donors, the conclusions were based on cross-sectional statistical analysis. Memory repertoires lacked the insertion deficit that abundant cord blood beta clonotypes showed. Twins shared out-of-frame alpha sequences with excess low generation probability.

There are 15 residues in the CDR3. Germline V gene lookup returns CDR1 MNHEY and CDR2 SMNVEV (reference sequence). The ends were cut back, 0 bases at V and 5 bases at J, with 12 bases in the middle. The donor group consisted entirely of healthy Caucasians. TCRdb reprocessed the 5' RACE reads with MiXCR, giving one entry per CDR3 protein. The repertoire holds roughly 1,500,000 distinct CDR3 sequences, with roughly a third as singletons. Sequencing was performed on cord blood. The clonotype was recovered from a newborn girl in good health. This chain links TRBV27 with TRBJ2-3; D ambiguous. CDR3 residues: CASSLSAGVGDTQYF. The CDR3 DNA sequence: TGTGCCAGCAGTTTATCGGCAGGAGTTGGAGATACGCAGTATTTT.